Listed here are 32 T cell receptor beta chains from one sample, sequenced in a study of graft-versus-host responses after intestinal transplantation. Antigens for these TCRs are unknown. The method was immunoSEQ multiplex PCR; TCRdb's version includes in-frame clones alone and lacks a portion of them. The sample carries some 100,000 clones, less than 95% recorded once. The source material was unstimulated CD8+ T cells sorted from spleen or lymph node cells, sampled before transplant. The receptors originated from a human donor who was the organ donor for an intestinal transplant.

V is TRBV19 and J is TRBJ1-2; no firm D call. The V gene lost 3 bases and the J gene lost 7 bases, with 12 bases spanning the gap. The germline V gene has CDR1 LNHDA and CDR2 SQIVND (reference sequence). The length of the CDR3 is 13 residues. The CDR3 loop is CASSITRAFGYTF. CDR3 nucleotides: TGTGCCAGTAGTATCACGCGGGCTTTTGGCTACACCTTC.

This chain links TRBV15 with TRBJ1-2; 10 bases are a match to TRBD1. Germline CDR1 LNHNV, CDR2 YYDKDF (reference sequence). This CDR3 has 17 residues. Unmatched junction bases numbered 6, after V lost 0 bases and J lost 2 bases. Written as DNA, the CDR3 is TGTGCCACCAGCAGAGACGGACAGGGGGTTCTGAACTATGGCTACACCTTC. Its translation is CATSRDGQGVLNYGYTF.

The chain joins TRBV28 to TRBJ2-7, with TRBD2 matching 8 bases. The CDR3 contains 16 residues. CDR1 and CDR2 from the germline V gene are MDHEN and SYDVKM. V gave up 10 bases and J gave up 2 bases; unmatched junction bases: 16. The CDR3: CATAAPQAGEAYEQYF. The CDR3 DNA reads TGTGCCACCGCCGCCCCCCAAGCGGGGGAAGCCTACGAGCAGTACTTC.

This chain links TRBV13 with TRBJ2-5, with a possible D match to TRBD1 (7 bases). The CDR3 runs 17 residues. The V end lost 1 base, the J end lost 0 bases, and 15 bases lay between the germline ends. Per the germline V gene, CDR1 is PRHDT and CDR2 is FYEKMQ (reference sequence). In DNA, the CDR3 is TGTGCCAGCAGCTTAGTTCCTCCAGGGGGGTACCAAGAGACCCAGTACTTC. As protein: CASSLVPPGGYQETQYF.

The gene calls are TRBV5-4 and TRBJ2-1; possible D gene TRBD1, 6 bases. The germline V gene encodes CDR1 SGHNT and CDR2 YYREEE (reference sequence). V gave up 2 bases and J gave up 8 bases, with 14 bases separating them. CDR3 length equals 14 residues. The chain's CDR3 is CASSFARGRDEQFF. CDR3 bases: TGTGCCAGCAGCTTTGCCAGGGGCAGGGATGAGCAGTTCTTC.

The gene calls are TRBV5-1 and TRBJ2-3; TRBD2 agrees at 10 bases. Germline CDR1 SGHRS, CDR2 YFSETQ. The CDR3 is 16 residues long. The V gene end was trimmed by 2 bases and the J gene end by 4 bases; junction bases not matched to a gene: 7. In DNA, the CDR3 is TGCGCCAGCAGCTTAAGAGCGGGGGGGCTCCCAGATACGCAGTATTTT. Protein sequence: CASSLRAGGLPDTQYF. Full variable domain (outside the CDR3, taken from reference TRBV5-1 and TRBJ2-3): KAGVTQTPRYLIKTRGQQVTLSCSPISGHRSVSWYQQTPGQGLQFLFEYFSETQRNKGNFPGRFSGRQFSNSRSEMNVSTLELGDSALYLCASSLRAGGLPDTQYFGPGTRLTVL.

The chain has TRBV6-5 and TRBJ2-3; the D gene is possibly TRBD2 (6 bases). V lost 5 bases, J lost 0 bases, and 12 bases lay in between. The germline V gene encodes CDR1 MNHEY and CDR2 SVGAGI. The CDR3 consists of 15 residues. The CDR3 loop is CASSPTGRSTDTQYF. In DNA form, the CDR3 reads TGTGCCAGCAGTCCCACCGGGAGAAGCACAGATACGCAGTATTTT.

The CDR3 bases are TGCGCCAGCAGCTTTGTAACAGGGATATATGAAAAACTGTTTTTT. Amino acid sequence: CASSFVTGIYEKLFF. The J gene is TRBJ1-4, the V gene TRBV5-1; maybe TRBD1 (6 bases). This CDR3 has 15 residues. CDR1 is SGHRS, CDR2 YFSETQ, per germline. The ends were cut back, 2 bases at V and 6 bases at J, with 14 bases in the middle.

The chain links TRBV9 to TRBJ1-1, with D possibly being TRBD1 (5 bases). CDR1 is SGDLS and CDR2 is YYNGEE in the germline V gene. The V end lost 4 bases, the J end lost 4 bases, and 14 bases lay between the germline ends. CDR3 length equals 14 residues. The CDR3 sequence: CASSSGTGGTEAFF. The DNA for the CDR3 is TGTGCCAGCAGCTCAGGGACGGGGGGCACTGAAGCTTTCTTT.

V and J are TRBV11-2 and TRBJ1-1; the D gene is possibly TRBD1 (6 bases). V lost 1 base and J lost 6, with 15 bases in between. The length of the CDR3 is 15 residues. From germline, CDR1 is SGHAT and CDR2 FQNNGV. The CDR3 loop reads CASSLGFTGRAEAFF. CDR3 sequence (DNA): TGTGCCAGCAGCTTAGGATTTACAGGGAGGGCTGAAGCTTTCTTT.

This chain links TRBV2 with TRBJ1-6; D unresolved. The V gene's germline CDR1 is SNHLY and CDR2 FYNNEI. The CDR3 extends over 13 amino acids. V lost 4 bases and J lost 7, with 8 bases in between. The CDR3 loop reads CASSGAENSPLHF. CDR3 DNA: TGTGCCAGCAGTGGGGCAGAGAATTCACCCCTCCACTTT.

This clone appeared once. V usage is TRBV4-1 and J usage is TRBJ1-1; a weak D match, TRBD1 (6 bases). The germline gives CDR1 MGHRA, CDR2 YSYEKL. V gave up 1 base and J gave up 1 base, with 10 bases separating them. The length of the CDR3 is 15 residues. DNA for the CDR3: TGCGCCAGCAGCCAAGTTCAGACAGGGAACACTGAAGCTTTCTTT. This encodes CASSQVQTGNTEAFF.

The CDR3 bases are TGCAGCGTGATGACAGTGACATCCTACGAGCAGTACTTC. Amino acid sequence: CSVMTVTSYEQYF. The chain couples TRBV29-1 to TRBJ2-7; tentative D call: TRBD1 (5 bases). The V and J ends lost 6 bases and 1 base respectively, with 13 bases between them. The CDR3 spans 13 residues. Germline V gene lookup returns CDR1 SQVTM and CDR2 ANQGSEA.

The chain joins TRBV19 to TRBJ1-1; no clear D. The CDR3 consists of 14 residues. Trimming pared 5 bases from V and 0 bases from J, leaving 10 bases between. Germline CDR1 reads LNHDA; CDR2 reads SQIVND (reference sequence). CDR3 loop: CASSASYMNTEAFF. CDR3 sequence (DNA): TGTGCCAGTAGTGCCAGTTACATGAACACTGAAGCTTTCTTT.

J is TRBJ2-1 and V is TRBV6-1, with D possibly TRBD2 on 5 matching bases. Trimming pared 3 bases from V and 0 bases from J, leaving 18 bases between. From germline, CDR1 is MNHNS and CDR2 SASEGT. This CDR3 contains 18 residues. This chain's CDR3 is CASSDPRDSVSSYNEQFF. The DNA of the CDR3 is TGTGCCAGCAGTGACCCCCGAGATAGCGTTAGCTCCTACAATGAGCAGTTCTTC.

The chain couples TRBV10-3 to TRBJ2-5; 8 nucleotides line up with TRBD2. CDR1 and CDR2 (germline): ENHRY, SYGVKD. J was trimmed by 2 bases and V by 4 bases; bases with no gene match: 9. The CDR3 covers 16 residues. CDR3: CAISVRGEPTQETQYF. CDR3 nucleotide sequence: TGTGCCATCAGTGTGCGGGGGGAACCAACTCAAGAGACCCAGTACTTC.

CDR3 DNA sequence: TGTGCCAGCAGCTCCTGGGGCCCAAATACGCAGTATTTT. Translation gives CASSSWGPNTQYF. This rearrangement joins TRBV11-2 to TRBJ2-3; tentative D call: TRBD1 (5 bases). The CDR3 loop spans 13 amino acids. Germline CDR1 reads SGHAT; CDR2 reads FQNNGV. The V end was cut by 4 bases, the J end by 7 bases, with 12 bases between.

This chain joins TRBV9 and TRBJ1-1, with a possible D match to TRBD1 (6 bases). Trimming took off 3 bases at V and 4 bases at J, with 10 bases between the two ends. The germline V gene has CDR1 SGDLS and CDR2 YYNGEE. The CDR3 is made up of 13 amino acids. The CDR3 DNA reads TGTGCCAGCAGCGCTACAGGGCGCACTGAAGCTTTCTTT. This translates into CASSATGRTEAFF.

The chain carries TRBV6-4 and TRBJ2-3; TRBD2 agrees at 16 bases. CDR3 length equals 18 residues. Germline CDR1 is MRHNA and CDR2 is SNTAGT. With 6 bases clipped from V and 0 bases from J, the junction kept 6 bases outside the gene matches. The CDR3, as DNA: TGTGCCAGCAGGGGAGGGACTAGCGGGAGGGTCAGCACAGATACGCAGTATTTT. It encodes CASRGGTSGRVSTDTQYF.

The chain employs TRBV6-6 and TRBJ1-4; D is unclear. The CDR3 loop spans 16 amino acids. Germline lookup yields CDR1 MNHNY and CDR2 SVGAGI (reference sequence). V lost 5 bases and J 5 bases, leaving 18 bases between the germline ends. The CDR3 nucleotides read TGTGCCAGCAGTAGGACTCGGGTCATTCCGAATGAAAAACTGTTTTTT. It is translated as CASSRTRVIPNEKLFF.

This chain links TRBV10-3 with TRBJ1-2; 7 bases match TRBD1. This CDR3 has 18 residues. V dropped 0 bases and J dropped 7; count of bases not matched to a gene: 17. Germline lookup yields CDR1 ENHRY and CDR2 SYGVKD. The CDR3 region has the DNA TGTGCCATCAGTGAGTCGAACTTCACGGGTGAGGGGGCAGTTGGCTACACCTTC. It encodes CAISESNFTGEGAVGYTF.

The rearrangement joins TRBV6-6 to TRBJ2-1, with 7 bases matching TRBD2. Germline V lookup: CDR1 MNHNY, CDR2 SVGAGI (reference sequence). The CDR3 extends over 15 amino acids. With V trimmed by 6 bases and J by 4 bases, 9 bases remained unmatched. The CDR3 bases are TGTGCCAGCAGCTATCTAGCGGAGCCTTACAATGAGCAGTTCTTC. Translation gives CASSYLAEPYNEQFF.

The V gene is TRBV9, the J gene TRBJ2-1, with D possibly matching TRBD2 (5 bases). V shed 0 bases and J shed 9 bases, with 10 bases lying between them. The CDR3 is made up of 13 amino acids. CDR1 and CDR2 from the germline V gene are SGDLS and YYNGEE. In DNA, the CDR3 is TGTGCCAGCAGCGTAGGTGTAGCGAGTGAGCAGTTCTTC. It encodes CASSVGVASEQFF.

V usage is TRBV7-6 and J usage is TRBJ1-6, with D perhaps TRBD1 (5 bases). The V gene lost 3 bases and the J gene lost 8 bases, with 8 bases spanning the gap. The CDR3 loop spans 13 amino acids. Germline V gene data show CDR1 as SGHVS and CDR2 as FNYEAQ. CDR3 bases: TGTGCCAGCAGCTTGGGAGGGGATTCACCCCTCCACTTT. Its protein is CASSLGGDSPLHF.

V usage is TRBV7-9 and J usage is TRBJ1-2; D is ambiguous. Between the trimmed V and J ends, which lost 3 bases and 0 bases, there was a span of 14 bases. The CDR3 is 16 amino acids. CDR1 is SEHNR and CDR2 is FQNEAQ in the germline V gene (reference sequence). CDR3 bases: TGTGCCAGCAGCTTTGTTGTAGCAGCGCCTAACTATGGCTACACCTTC. Protein: CASSFVVAAPNYGYTF.

The V gene is TRBV25-1, the J gene TRBJ1-4; D might be TRBD1 (5 bases). The germline V and J ends were trimmed by 5 bases and 4 bases, with 14 bases remaining between them. CDR1 MGHDK and CDR2 SYGVNS come from the germline V gene. The CDR3 has 15 amino acids. As DNA, the CDR3 is TGTGCCAGCAGTCCAAGCGGGGGGTTTAATGAAAAACTGTTTTTT. It encodes CASSPSGGFNEKLFF. The full variable domain, with the rest looked up from reference TRBV25-1 and TRBJ1-4, is EADIYQTPRYLVIGTGKKITLECSQTMGHDKMYWYQQDPGMELHLIHYSYGVNSTEKGDLSSESTVSRIRTEHFPLTLESARPSHTSQYLCASSPSGGFNEKLFFGSGTQLSVL.

This chain uses TRBV4-2 with TRBJ1-2; unclear D gene. V was cut by 5 bases and J by 6 bases, with 19 bases left in between. The length of the CDR3 is 15 residues. Germline V lookup: CDR1 LGHNA, CDR2 YNFKEQ. The CDR3 sequence: CASSTRQTLGNGYTF. The CDR3 bases are TGTGCCAGCAGCACGCGACAAACTCTCGGGAATGGCTACACCTTC.

The V and J genes are TRBV11-1 and TRBJ2-7, with 7 bases aligning to TRBD1. Germline CDR1 and CDR2: SGHAT and FQDESV (reference sequence). V was clipped by 5 bases and J by 2 bases; unmatched bases: 3. The CDR3 contains 13 residues. The CDR3, as DNA: TGTGCCAGCAGCGTCGACAGGGCCTACGAGCAGTACTTC. It yields the protein CASSVDRAYEQYF. Variable domain in full (rest from reference TRBV11-1 and TRBJ2-7): EAEVAQSPRYKITEKSQAVAFWCDPISGHATLYWYRQILGQGPELLVQFQDESVVDDSQLPKDRFSAERLKGVDSTLKIQPAELGDSAMYLCASSVDRAYEQYFGPGTRLTVT.

The chain has TRBV7-3 and TRBJ2-3; D is undetermined. V lost 5 bases and J 1 base, leaving 13 bases between the germline ends. CDR3 length: 15 amino acids. Germline lookup yields CDR1 SGHTA and CDR2 FQGTGA. CDR3 DNA sequence: TGTGCCAGCAGCATCACCGGGTGGGGCACAGATACGCAGTATTTT. Its protein product is CASSITGWGTDTQYF.

This chain links TRBV13 with TRBJ2-3; 9 bases match TRBD1. There are 16 residues in the CDR3. Germline CDR1 is PRHDT and CDR2 is FYEKMQ (reference sequence). The ends lost 4 bases at V and 3 bases at J; junction bases unmatched: 8. The CDR3 DNA follows: TGTGCCAGCAGCTCCTGGGACAGGGTAAGGACAGATACGCAGTATTTT. Its protein is CASSSWDRVRTDTQYF.

The gene calls are TRBV7-6 and TRBJ2-1, with D possibly being TRBD1 (5 bases). Germline V lookup: CDR1 SGHVS, CDR2 FNYEAQ. V was cut by 2 bases and J by 1 base, with 9 bases left in between. The length of the CDR3 is 15 residues. CDR3 sequence: CASSLNRRSYNEQFF. CDR3 nucleotide sequence: TGTGCCAGCAGCTTAAACAGGCGGTCCTACAATGAGCAGTTCTTC.

The chain combines TRBV7-8 with TRBJ2-3; D remains unclear. Germline V gene lookup returns CDR1 SGHVS and CDR2 FQNEAQ. This CDR3 contains 17 residues. V was pared by 1 base and J by 0 bases, with 14 bases between. The CDR3 here is CASSLELAATSTDTQYF. The CDR3 region has the DNA TGTGCCAGCAGCTTAGAGCTGGCGGCCACTAGCACAGATACGCAGTATTTT.